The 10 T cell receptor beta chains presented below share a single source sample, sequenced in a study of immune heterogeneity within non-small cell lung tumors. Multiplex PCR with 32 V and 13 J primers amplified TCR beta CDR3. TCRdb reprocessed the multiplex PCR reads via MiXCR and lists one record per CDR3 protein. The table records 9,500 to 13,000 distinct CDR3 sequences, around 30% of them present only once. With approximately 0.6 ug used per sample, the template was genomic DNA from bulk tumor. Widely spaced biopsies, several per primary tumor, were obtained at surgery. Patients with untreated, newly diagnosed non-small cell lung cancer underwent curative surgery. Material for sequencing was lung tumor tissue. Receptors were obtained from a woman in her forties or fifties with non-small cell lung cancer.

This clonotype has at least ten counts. Here the CDR3 reads CSARDGGIMETQYF. The CDR3 DNA is TGCAGTGCTAGAGATGGGGGGATTATGGAGACCCAGTACTTC. The chain carries TRBV20-1 and TRBJ2-5, with D maybe TRBD2 (6 bases). V lost 0 bases and J lost 5, with 13 bases in between. The CDR3 has 14 amino acids. Germline V gives CDR1 DFQATT, CDR2 SNEGSKA (reference sequence).

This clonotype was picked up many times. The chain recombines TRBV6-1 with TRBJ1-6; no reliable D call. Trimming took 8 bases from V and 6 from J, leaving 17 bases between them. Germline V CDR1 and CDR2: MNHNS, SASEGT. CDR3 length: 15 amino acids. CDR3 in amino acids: CASFPGRGFNSPLHF. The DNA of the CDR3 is TGTGCCAGCTTCCCGGGAAGAGGGTTTAATTCACCCCTCCACTTT.

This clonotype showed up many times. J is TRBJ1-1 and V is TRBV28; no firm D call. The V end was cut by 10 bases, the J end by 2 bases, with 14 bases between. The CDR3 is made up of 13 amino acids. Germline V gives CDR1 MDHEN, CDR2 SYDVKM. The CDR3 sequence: CATTLLSNTEAFF. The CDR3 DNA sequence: TGTGCCACCACACTCCTCTCCAACACTGAAGCTTTCTTT.

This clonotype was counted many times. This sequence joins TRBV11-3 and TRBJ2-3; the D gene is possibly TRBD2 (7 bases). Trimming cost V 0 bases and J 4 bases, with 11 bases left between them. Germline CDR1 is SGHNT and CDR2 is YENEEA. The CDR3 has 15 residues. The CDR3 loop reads CASSLEDSGADTQYF. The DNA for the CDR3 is TGTGCCAGCAGCTTAGAGGACAGCGGGGCAGATACGCAGTATTTT.

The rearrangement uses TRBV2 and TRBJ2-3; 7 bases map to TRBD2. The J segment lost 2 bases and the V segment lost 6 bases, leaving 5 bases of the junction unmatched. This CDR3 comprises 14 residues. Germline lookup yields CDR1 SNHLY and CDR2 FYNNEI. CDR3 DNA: TGTGCCAGCAGCAACCGGGACTACACAGATACGCAGTATTTT. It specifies CASSNRDYTDTQYF.

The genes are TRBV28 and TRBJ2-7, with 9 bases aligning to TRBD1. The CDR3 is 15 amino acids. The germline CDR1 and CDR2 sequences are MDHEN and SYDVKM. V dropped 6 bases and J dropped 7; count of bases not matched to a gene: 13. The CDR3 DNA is TGTGCCAGCAGCCCTGAGACAGGGGGTCCAAGGGAGCAGTACTTC. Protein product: CASSPETGGPREQYF.

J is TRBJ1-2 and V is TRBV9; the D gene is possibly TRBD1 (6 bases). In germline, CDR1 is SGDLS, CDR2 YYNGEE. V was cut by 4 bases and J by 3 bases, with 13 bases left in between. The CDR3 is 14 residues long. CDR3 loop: CASSTRTADYGYTF. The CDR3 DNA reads TGTGCCAGCAGCACACGGACAGCCGACTATGGCTACACCTTC.

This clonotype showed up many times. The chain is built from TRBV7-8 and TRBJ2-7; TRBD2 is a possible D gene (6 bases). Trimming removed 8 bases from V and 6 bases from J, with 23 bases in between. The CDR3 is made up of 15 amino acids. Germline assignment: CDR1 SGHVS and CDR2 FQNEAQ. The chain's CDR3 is CASWERVIMGGEQYF. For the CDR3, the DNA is TGTGCCAGCTGGGAGAGGGTCATTATGGGGGGCGAGCAGTACTTC.

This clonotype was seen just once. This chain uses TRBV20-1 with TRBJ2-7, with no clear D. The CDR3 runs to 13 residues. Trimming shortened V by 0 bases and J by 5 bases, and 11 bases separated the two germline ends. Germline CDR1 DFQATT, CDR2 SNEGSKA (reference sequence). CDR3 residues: CSARETYVNEQYF. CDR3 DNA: TGCAGTGCTAGAGAAACCTACGTGAACGAGCAGTACTTC.

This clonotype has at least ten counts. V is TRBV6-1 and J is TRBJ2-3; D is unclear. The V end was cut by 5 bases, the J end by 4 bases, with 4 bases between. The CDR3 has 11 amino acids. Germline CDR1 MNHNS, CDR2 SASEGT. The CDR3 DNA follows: TGTGCCAGCAGTACTGCAGATACGCAGTATTTT. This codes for CASSTADTQYF.